These 3 T cell receptor beta chains came from one sample sequenced in a study of T cells in Graves' hyperthyroidism and ophthalmopathy. Amplification of TCR beta CDR3 regions used RNA as the template. First-round RT-PCR of the TCR CDR3 relied on the HTBI primer set. TCRdb itself ran the multiplex PCR reads through MiXCR, one entry per CDR3 protein. The sample has 250,000 or so distinct CDR3 sequences, around 15% seen once; the top ten hold 30%. Material: blood. The receptors come from a woman aged 45-65 years with Graves' hyperthyroidism that later progressed to Graves' ophthalmopathy.

This clonotype has at least ten counts. The chain recombines TRBV10-3 with TRBJ2-7; TRBD1 matches 9 bases. Germline CDR1 is ENHRY and CDR2 is SYGVKD. This CDR3 comprises 13 residues. V lost 5 bases, J lost 5 bases, and 4 bases stayed unmatched. CDR3 protein: CAISSQGADEQYF. The CDR3 DNA reads TGTGCCATCAGTTCACAGGGGGCTGACGAGCAGTACTTC.

This clonotype was detected many times. The chain couples TRBV12-3 or TRBV12-4 to TRBJ1-1; D may be TRBD1 (5 bases). V was cut by 2 bases and J by 0 bases, with 7 bases left in between. CDR3 size: 14 residues. CDR3 amino acids: CASSLRQLNTEAFF. CDR3 nucleotides: TGTGCCAGCAGTTTACGACAGTTGAACACTGAAGCTTTCTTT.

This clonotype was seen many times. The chain carries TRBV12-3 or TRBV12-4 and TRBJ1-2; D might be TRBD1 (5 bases). This CDR3 spans 12 amino acids. Trimming left V 5 bases short and J 11 bases short, with 15 bases between. The chain's CDR3 is CASSLGTEAYTF. The DNA for the CDR3 is TGTGCCAGCAGTCTGGGGACGGAGGCATACACCTTC.